This entry lists 28 T cell receptor beta chains sequenced from one sample in a study of cytotoxic CD8 clonotypes in ibrutinib-treated CLL. Some clones are missing from TCRdb's copy, which holds only in-frame ones; the method was immunoSEQ multiplex PCR. This table holds about 130,000 clones, around 80% found once. This sample comprised PBMCs, obtained after 12 months of ibrutinib treatment. The receptors come from a human donor with chronic lymphocytic leukemia.

This sequence joins TRBV5-1 and TRBJ1-2; D possibly corresponds to TRBD1 (5 bases). V lost 1 base and J 2 bases, leaving 9 bases between the germline ends. The CDR3 length is 14 residues. Germline CDR1 and CDR2: SGHRS and YFSETQ. CDR3 in DNA: TGCGCCAGCAGCTTGATAGCAGGGAACTATGGCTACACCTTC. This sequence encodes CASSLIAGNYGYTF. Together with reference TRBV5-1 and TRBJ1-2, the CDR3 gives the full variable domain: KAGVTQTPRYLIKTRGQQVTLSCSPISGHRSVSWYQQTPGQGLQFLFEYFSETQRNKGNFPGRFSGRQFSNSRSEMNVSTLELGDSALYLCASSLIAGNYGYTFGSGTRLTVV.

Only one count was recorded for this clone. For the CDR3, the DNA is TGCAGCGTCACGGACAGCCTGGGGGTCTACGAGCAGTACTTC. The encoded protein is CSVTDSLGVYEQYF. V usage is TRBV29-1 and J usage is TRBJ2-7; the D gene is possibly TRBD1 (6 bases). This CDR3 spans 14 amino acids. Trimming shortened V by 6 bases and J by 3 bases, and 18 bases separated the two germline ends. The germline V gene has CDR1 SQVTM and CDR2 ANQGSEA.

This chain joins TRBV5-1 and TRBJ2-5; the match to TRBD1 covers 9 bases. V trimming: 3 bases; J trimming: 7 bases; junction bases outside the gene matches: 7. The CDR3 is 14 residues long. Germline lookup yields CDR1 SGHRS and CDR2 YFSETQ. DNA for the CDR3: TGCGCCAGCAGCTCCGGACAGGGGCAGGGGACCCAGTACTTC. It encodes CASSSGQGQGTQYF.

This clone was found once. The chain employs TRBV5-6 and TRBJ1-5, with D possibly being TRBD1 (6 bases). Germline V gene data show CDR1 as SGHDT and CDR2 as YYEEEE. CDR3 length equals 16 residues. V lost 1 base and J 1 base, leaving 12 bases between the germline ends. In nucleotides, the CDR3 is TGTGCCAGCAGCTTGCTACGCGGGGGCAGCAATCAGCCCCAGCATTTT. Translating it yields CASSLLRGGSNQPQHF.

The chain couples TRBV7-9 to TRBJ2-7, with 15 bases matching TRBD2. This CDR3 contains 15 residues. The V segment lost 5 bases and the J segment 6 bases; nucleotides outside the gene matches: 5. Germline V gene data show CDR1 as SEHNR and CDR2 as FQNEAQ (reference sequence). This chain's CDR3 is CASSESGLAGGEQYF. CDR3 coding DNA: TGTGCCAGCAGCGAATCGGGACTAGCGGGAGGCGAGCAGTACTTC.

This chain connects TRBV10-1 to TRBJ2-1, with D possibly being TRBD2 (6 bases). Trimming took off 0 bases at V and 7 bases at J, with 7 bases between the two ends. CDR1 is WNHNN and CDR2 is SYGVQD in the germline V gene (reference sequence). The CDR3 totals 13 residues. CDR3 sequence reads: CASSESTRNEQFF. DNA for the CDR3: TGCGCCAGCAGTGAGTCGACTAGGAATGAGCAGTTCTTC.

The rearrangement uses TRBV6-6 and TRBJ2-5; 7 nucleotides align to TRBD1. The end of the DNA fits TRBJ2-7 better, so the J call may be wrong. Germline CDR1 is MNHNY and CDR2 is SVGAGI (reference sequence). The CDR3 has 16 residues. The CDR3 DNA sequence: TGTGCCAGCAGTTACGGATCCGGACAGGCACGGTACGAGCAGTACTTC. Its translation: CASSYGSGQARYEQYF.

The chain uses TRBV28 and TRBJ2-7; no definite D call. Trimming left V 0 bases short and J 4 bases short, with 4 bases between. CDR1 is MDHEN, CDR2 SYDVKM, per germline. The CDR3 extends over 12 amino acids. CDR3 sequence (DNA): TGTGCCAGCAGTTTATGGGGTTACGAGCAGTACTTC. As protein: CASSLWGYEQYF.

The J gene is TRBJ2-7, the V gene TRBV15, with TRBD2 identical over 7 bases. V was clipped by 0 bases and J by 6 bases; unmatched bases: 11. Germline loops: CDR1 LNHNV, CDR2 YYDKDF (reference sequence). The CDR3 sequence is 16 residues long. The CDR3 loop reads CATSRDLPSGGGEQYF. The CDR3, as DNA: TGTGCCACCAGCAGAGATTTGCCTAGCGGAGGTGGCGAGCAGTACTTC. The full variable domain, rest sourced from reference TRBV15 and TRBJ2-7, is DAMVIQNPRYQVTQFGKPVTLSCSQTLNHNVMYWYQQKSSQAPKLLFHYYDKDFNNEADTPDNFQSRRPNTSFCFLDIRSPGLGDTAMYLCATSRDLPSGGGEQYFGPGTRLTVT.

V gene TRBV9 combines with J gene TRBJ2-3, with 7 bases lining up with TRBD1. J was trimmed by 1 base and V by 3 bases; bases with no gene match: 5. Germline V gene sequence: CDR1 SGDLS, CDR2 YYNGEE. This CDR3 has 15 residues. For the CDR3, the DNA is TGTGCCAGCAGCGGTGGACAGGTGGGCACAGATACGCAGTATTTT. Protein sequence: CASSGGQVGTDTQYF.

The chain uses TRBV7-9 and TRBJ2-5; D is possibly TRBD1 or TRBD2 (5 bases each). V was cut by 2 bases and J by 4 bases, with 11 bases left in between. This CDR3 has 14 amino acids. Germline V gives CDR1 SEHNR, CDR2 FQNEAQ (reference sequence). In nucleotides, the CDR3 is TGTGCCAGCAGCTTATCCCTGGGGGTAGAGACCCAGTACTTC. Its translation is CASSLSLGVETQYF.

The V and J genes are TRBV10-1 and TRBJ2-1; 8 nucleotides match TRBD1. CDR1 is WNHNN, CDR2 SYGVQD, per germline (reference sequence). The CDR3 contains 17 residues. V lost 1 base, J lost 0 bases, and 5 bases stayed unmatched. CDR3 loop: CASSEFLGQGSYNEQFF. CDR3 coding DNA: TGCGCCAGCAGTGAGTTTCTTGGACAGGGCTCCTACAATGAGCAGTTCTTC.

This clone was detected a few times. The V gene is TRBV5-4, the J gene TRBJ2-1, with 8 bases fitting TRBD1. Trimming removed 4 bases from V and 8 bases from J; junction bases left unmatched: 2. The CDR3 spans 12 residues. The germline V gene has CDR1 SGHNT and CDR2 YYREEE (reference sequence). The DNA of the CDR3 is TGTGCCAGCAGCCTGACAGGGGATGAGCAGTTCTTC. Encoded protein: CASSLTGDEQFF.

The chain uses TRBV29-1 and TRBJ1-1, with a possible D match to TRBD1 (5 bases). The germline CDR1 and CDR2 sequences are SQVTM and ANQGSEA. The CDR3 runs to 12 residues. V shed 2 bases and J shed 3 bases, with 7 bases lying between them. The DNA of the CDR3 is TGCAGCGTTGAAAGGGGAGACACTGAAGCTTTCTTT. Encoded protein: CSVERGDTEAFF. The full variable domain, completed using reference TRBV29-1 and TRBJ1-1, is SAVISQKPSRDICQRGTSLTIQCQVDSQVTMMFWYRQQPGQSLTLIATANQGSEATYESGFVIDKFPISRPNLTFSTLTVSNMSPEDSSIYLCSVERGDTEAFFGQGTRLTVV.

V gene TRBV5-1 combines with J gene TRBJ1-1; D ambiguous. The germline V gene has CDR1 SGHRS and CDR2 YFSETQ. Trimming shortened V by 0 bases and J by 5 bases, and 8 bases separated the two germline ends. The CDR3 spans 13 residues. The CDR3 DNA is TGCGCCAGCAGCTTGGTTGAGGGAACTGAAGCTTTCTTT. Translating gives CASSLVEGTEAFF.

The chain links TRBV28 to TRBJ2-1, with D possibly being TRBD2 (5 bases). V lost 3 bases, J lost 8 bases, and 8 bases lay in between. From germline, CDR1 is MDHEN and CDR2 SYDVKM. The CDR3 loop spans 12 amino acids. The CDR3 reads CASSLSGYEQFF. The CDR3 DNA follows: TGTGCCAGCAGTTTGTCGGGGTATGAGCAGTTCTTC.

The J gene is TRBJ2-5, the V gene TRBV6-6, with D perhaps matching TRBD2 (6 bases). The V gene lost 0 bases and the J gene lost 0 bases, with 11 bases spanning the gap. Per germline, CDR1 MNHNY and CDR2 SVGAGI (reference sequence). The length of the CDR3 is 16 residues. The CDR3 coding sequence is TGTGCCAGCAGTTACTCGGCCGGGAGAAACCAAGAGACCCAGTACTTC. This encodes CASSYSAGRNQETQYF.

The chain's CDR3 is CASSPQVASYNEQFF. CDR3 nucleotides: TGCGCCAGCAGCCCCCAGGTAGCATCCTACAATGAGCAGTTCTTC. This rearrangement joins TRBV4-3 to TRBJ2-1; D is uncertain. Trimming removed 4 bases at V and 1 base at J, with 11 bases between. Germline V lookup: CDR1 LGHNA, CDR2 YSLEER. The CDR3 is 15 residues long.

The V and J genes are TRBV18 and TRBJ2-3; D is ambiguous. V lost 0 bases and J 2 bases, leaving 6 bases between the germline ends. This CDR3 spans 14 amino acids. From germline, CDR1 is KGHSH and CDR2 LQKENI. CDR3 DNA sequence: TGTGCCAGCTCACCACCGTTTCACACAGATACGCAGTATTTT. Its translation is CASSPPFHTDTQYF.

The V gene is TRBV19, the J gene TRBJ2-7, with 8 bases matching TRBD2. Losses at the gene ends were 2 bases for V and 6 bases for J; bases not matched to a gene: 6. Germline CDR1 is LNHDA and CDR2 is SQIVND (reference sequence). The CDR3 runs to 14 residues. The CDR3 DNA reads as TGTGCCAGTAGTATACGGCGGGAGGCAGTCGAGCAGTACTTC. It translates to CASSIRREAVEQYF.

This chain uses TRBV29-1 with TRBJ1-2; perhaps TRBD1 as D (6 bases). The germline V and J ends were trimmed by 3 bases and 7 bases, with 15 bases remaining between them. Germline assignment: CDR1 SQVTM and CDR2 ANQGSEA. The CDR3 contains 13 residues. CDR3: CSVDKGGTGGYTF. The CDR3 nucleotides read TGCAGCGTTGACAAGGGGGGCACGGGTGGCTACACCTTC. Together with reference TRBV29-1 and TRBJ1-2, the CDR3 gives the full variable domain: SAVISQKPSRDICQRGTSLTIQCQVDSQVTMMFWYRQQPGQSLTLIATANQGSEATYESGFVIDKFPISRPNLTFSTLTVSNMSPEDSSIYLCSVDKGGTGGYTFGSGTRLTVV.

J is TRBJ2-7 and V is TRBV18, with D hard to call. Trimming pared 0 bases from V and 0 bases from J, leaving 9 bases between. The CDR3 covers 15 residues. From germline, CDR1 is KGHSH and CDR2 LQKENI. Here the CDR3 reads CASSPPSAGSYEQYF. The CDR3 region has the DNA TGTGCCAGCTCACCACCCAGCGCCGGCTCCTACGAGCAGTACTTC.

The genes are TRBV7-9 and TRBJ2-3; TRBD2 matches at 14 bases. The CDR3 has 16 residues. Germline CDR1 reads SEHNR; CDR2 reads FQNEAQ (reference sequence). V shed 4 bases and J 3 bases; nucleotides not matched to a gene: 3. This chain's CDR3 is CASSSGLAGVTDTQYF. CDR3 in DNA: TGTGCCAGCAGCTCGGGACTAGCGGGAGTTACAGATACGCAGTATTTT.

This chain joins TRBV7-9 and TRBJ2-1; no reliable D call. CDR1 and CDR2 (germline): SEHNR, FQNEAQ (reference sequence). The germline V and J ends were trimmed by 7 bases and 3 bases, with 16 bases remaining between them. The CDR3 has 15 amino acids. The CDR3 is CASISPTADYNEQFF. CDR3 nucleotides: TGTGCCAGCATTTCCCCGACGGCGGACTACAATGAGCAGTTCTTC. The whole variable domain, remainder taken from reference TRBV7-9 and TRBJ2-1, is DTGVSQNPRHKITKRGQNVTFRCDPISEHNRLYWYRQTLGQGPEFLTYFQNEAQLEKSRLLSDRFSAERPKGSFSTLEIQRTEQGDSAMYLCASISPTADYNEQFFGPGTRLTVL.

In its sample, this clone was seen a few times. The CDR3 is CASSFRDFSYEQFF. The CDR3 region has the DNA TGCGCCAGCAGCTTCCGCGATTTCAGCTATGAGCAGTTCTTC. The chain links TRBV5-1 to TRBJ2-1, with D hard to call. Germline V lookup: CDR1 SGHRS, CDR2 YFSETQ. CDR3 length equals 14 residues. V shed 2 bases and J shed 8 bases, with 14 bases lying between them.

The chain links TRBV6-5 to TRBJ2-7, with TRBD2 matching 14 bases. The germline gives CDR1 MNHEY, CDR2 SVGAGI. The CDR3 runs to 13 residues. V was clipped by 5 bases and J by 10 bases; unmatched bases: 4. The CDR3 is CASSAGTSGRQYF. The CDR3 DNA reads TGTGCCAGCAGTGCAGGGACTAGCGGGAGACAGTACTTC.

DNA of the CDR3: TGTGTTCGGCGCACAGTTTCCTCCTACAATGAGCAGTTCTTC. This encodes CVRRTVSSYNEQFF. The chain employs TRBV28 and TRBJ2-1; D gene unclear. The V gene's germline CDR1 is MDHEN and CDR2 SYDVKM. CDR3 length: 14 residues.

In this sample, this clone turned up once. The chain is built from TRBV18 and TRBJ2-7, with a tentative D call TRBD1 (6 bases). Deletions cut 3 bases from V and 6 bases from J, with 15 bases between. The CDR3 spans 14 residues. The germline V gene has CDR1 KGHSH and CDR2 LQKENI. The CDR3 DNA follows: TGTGCCAGCTCACCGGGCCAGGGGTGGGCCGAGCAGTACTTC. Translation gives CASSPGQGWAEQYF. Using reference TRBV18 and TRBJ2-7 for the parts outside the CDR3, the full variable domain is NAGVMQNPRHLVRRRGQEARLRCSPMKGHSHVYWYRQLPEEGLKFMVYLQKENIIDESGMPKERFSAEFPKEGPSILRIQQVVRGDSAAYFCASSPGQGWAEQYFGPGTRLTVT.